This T cell receptor beta chain was retrieved from a study of blood T cell repertoires in COVID-19. Study as a whole: The United States, Italy and Spain provided the acute and convalescent COVID-19 samples. The cDNA or gDNA used as material had been derived from T cells, B-cell-depleted T cells, or PBMCs.

The V segment lost 4 bases and the J segment 1 base; nucleotides outside the gene matches: 8. The length of the CDR3 is 16 residues. Germline loops: CDR1 SGDLS, CDR2 YYNGEE. Original methodology: It was from reference gene primer amplification that nucleated cell counts were estimated. Clones were read by immunoSEQ multiplex PCR, and TCRdb kept only the in-frame ones, dropping some. Clone size and the V and J calls come from that table; the DNA yielded D and trimming. The table lists around 8,000 clones, about 83% of them singletons. The origin of this receptor is a woman aged 55-69 years with active COVID-19. The sample consisted of peripheral blood. The gene calls are TRBV9 and TRBJ2-7; 10 nucleotides agree with TRBD1. The DNA for the CDR3 is TGTGCCAGCAGCCCACGACAGGGGGCCGCATCCTACGAGCAGTACTTC. Amino acid sequence: CASSPRQGAASYEQYF.